This T cell receptor beta chain was captured in a study of OX40 agonist ivuxolimab in advanced cancers. The V and J ends lost 1 base and 3 bases, in that order; junction bases with no gene match: 6. There are 15 residues in the CDR3. The germline CDR1 and CDR2 sequences are LGHNA and YSLEER. Sequencing used immunoSEQ multiplex PCR; TCRdb keeps in-frame clones, though not all of them. The data contain tens of thousands of clones, roughly 93% of them seen just once; the ten biggest clones take up about a sixth. The sample was CD4+ or CD8+ T cells sorted from blood, taken in a trial of the OX40 agonist ivuxolimab. The chain has TRBV4-3 and TRBJ2-7; 7 nucleotides align to TRBD2. This receptor was taken from an adult with an advanced solid tumor such as melanoma, head and neck, liver or kidney cancer. DNA for the CDR3: TGCGCCAGCAGCCAAGTGGGCGGGAGTTACTACGAGCAGTACTTC. Its translation: CASSQVGGSYYEQYF.